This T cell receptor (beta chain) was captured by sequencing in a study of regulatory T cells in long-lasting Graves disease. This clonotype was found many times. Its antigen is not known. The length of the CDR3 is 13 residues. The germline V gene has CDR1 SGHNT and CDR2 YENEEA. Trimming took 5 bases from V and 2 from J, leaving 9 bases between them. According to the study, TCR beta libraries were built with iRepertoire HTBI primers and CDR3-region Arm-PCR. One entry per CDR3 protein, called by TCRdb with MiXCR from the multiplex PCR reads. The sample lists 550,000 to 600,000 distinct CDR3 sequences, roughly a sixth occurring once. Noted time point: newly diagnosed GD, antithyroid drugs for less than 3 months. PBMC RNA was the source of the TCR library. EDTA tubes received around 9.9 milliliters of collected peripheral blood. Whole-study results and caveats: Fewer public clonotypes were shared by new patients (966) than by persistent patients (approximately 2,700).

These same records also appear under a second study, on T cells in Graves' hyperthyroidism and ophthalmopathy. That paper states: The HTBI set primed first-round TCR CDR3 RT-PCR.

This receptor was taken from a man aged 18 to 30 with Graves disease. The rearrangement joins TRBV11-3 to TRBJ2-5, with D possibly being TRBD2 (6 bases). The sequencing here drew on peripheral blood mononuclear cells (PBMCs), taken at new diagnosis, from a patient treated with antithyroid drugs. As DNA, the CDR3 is TGTGCCAGCAGCGTGACTAGACAAGAGACCCAGTACTTC. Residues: CASSVTRQETQYF.